This T cell receptor beta chain was sequenced during a study of cytomegalovirus exposure and HLA in healthy donors. Whole-study findings and limits: There were reportedly fewer N-insertions in an Asian-associated ancestry cluster than the approximately 670-donor mean, in a later analysis. In a later analysis, a missense DCLRE1C variant was linked to TCR beta V- and J-gene trimming.

V lost 3 bases, J lost 1 base, and 22 bases lay in between. Germline values: CDR1 SGHTA, CDR2 FQGNSA. The CDR3 is 18 residues long. Points on this clone: What it binds is unknown.

Primers for the PCR totalled 60 Vbeta and 13 Jbeta. Assay used: immunoSEQ multiplex PCR; TCRdb lists only in-frame clones, some missing. Of 75,000 to 95,000 clones listed, around 79% are singletons. J is TRBJ2-7 and V is TRBV7-2; D possibly corresponds to TRBD1 (5 bases). The origin of this receptor is a human donor in good health. The sequenced material came from PBMCs. The CDR3 sequence is CASSFPLGPQGISYEQYF. CDR3 bases: TGTGCCAGCAGCTTCCCTCTCGGGCCTCAGGGAATATCCTACGAGCAGTACTTC.